Here is one TCR beta chain with its context. Its antigen remains unidentified. These data come from a study of cytomegalovirus exposure and HLA in healthy donors. Turning to the study itself: Earlier, 180 million or so T cells were analyzed, and about 120 million unique TCR beta sequences were found among them. Around 86 million unique TCRs, all from HLA-typed donors, were included in an early release of the data. Study-wide points: Cytomegalovirus status was reportedly diagnosed by the classifier with high sensitivity and specificity. One cluster of highly shared sequence variants probably arose as a sequencing artifact.

Use of 60 Vbeta and 13 Jbeta primers characterized the PCR. Data came from immunoSEQ multiplex PCR; TCRdb stores just in-frame clones and leaves some out. The sample has under 200,000 clones; roughly 84% are singletons. V lost 2 bases and J lost 1, with 5 bases in between. Germline V gene sequence: CDR1 WNHNN, CDR2 SYGVQD (reference sequence). This CDR3 spans 13 amino acids. The rearrangement uses TRBV10-1 and TRBJ2-5; D is uncertain. The sample was PBMCs. This TCR was recovered from a woman aged 45-65 years in good health and CMV-seropositive. In DNA form, the CDR3 reads TGCGCCAGCAGTGAGGGCAGCCAAGAGACCCAGTACTTC. Amino acid sequence: CASSEGSQETQYF.